These 6 T cell receptor beta chains were sequenced from one sample in a study of CD8+CD57+ T cells in acquired aplastic anemia. Selection for sequencing was limited to patients who had shown CD8+CD57+ cell expansion by flow cytometry. Genomic DNA, the template, was used for profiling of the TCR beta VDJ and CDR3. TCRdb itself ran the reads through MiXCR, one entry per CDR3 protein. The sample contains fewer than 300,000 distinct CDR3 sequences, 65% to 90% of which appear only once. The sequenced sample consisted of sorted CD4+, CD8+, or CD8+CD57+ T cells (not recorded which) from PBMCs. Receptor source: a human donor with aplastic anemia.

This clonotype was seen repeatedly, ten times or more. The rearrangement joins TRBV25-1 to TRBJ2-1, with 9 bases identical to TRBD1. Per the germline V gene, CDR1 is MGHDK and CDR2 is SYGVNS. Trimming took 2 bases from V and 0 from J; bases not matched to a gene: 11. The CDR3 covers 19 residues. CDR3 sequence reads: CASSEGRITGGSSYNEQFF. For the CDR3, the DNA is TGTGCCAGCAGTGAAGGCCGGATCACAGGGGGCAGCTCCTACAATGAGCAGTTCTTC. The whole variable domain, filled in from reference TRBV25-1 and TRBJ2-1, reads EADIYQTPRYLVIGTGKKITLECSQTMGHDKMYWYQQDPGMELHLIHYSYGVNSTEKGDLSSESTVSRIRTEHFPLTLESARPSHTSQYLCASSEGRITGGSSYNEQFFGPGTRLTVL.

This rearrangement joins TRBV7-9 to TRBJ1-1; 7 nucleotides align to TRBD1. Per germline, CDR1 SEHNR and CDR2 FQNEAQ (reference sequence). The CDR3 has 15 amino acids. V shed 2 bases, J shed 14 bases, and the junction held 17 bases outside the gene matches. The CDR3 region has the DNA TGTGCCAGCAGCTTACATCTGACAGGGAACACTGAAGAGTTCTTT. Its protein is CASSLHLTGNTEEFF.

About this clonotype itself: Relative to the germline gene, one junction end is altered; a read error may explain this. The CDR3 here is CASSLAGGRDTQHFF. The CDR3 nucleotides are TGTGCCAGCAGCTTAGCGGGAGGCCGCGATACGCAGCATTTCTTC. The chain recombines TRBV7-8 with TRBJ2-1; a possible D gene is TRBD2 (6 bases). Germline V CDR1 and CDR2: SGHVS, FQNEAQ. CDR3 length: 15 residues.

This chain uses TRBV7-2 with TRBJ2-3; D ambiguous. The DNA end lines up better with TRBJ2-1; the J call may be wrong. Looked up from germline, CDR1 is SGHTA and CDR2 is FQGNSA. The CDR3 is 13 amino acids. For the CDR3, the DNA is TGTGCCAGCAGCGAAGTCGCCTCCACTACGCAGTTCTTC. Encoded protein: CASSEVASTTQFF.

This rearrangement joins TRBV19 to TRBJ2-1; 11 bases match TRBD2. The germline V gene encodes CDR1 LNHDA and CDR2 SQIVND (reference sequence). This CDR3 comprises 15 residues. V lost 7 bases, J lost 4 bases, and 6 bases stayed unmatched. The CDR3: CASNIGTSGYNEQFF. CDR3 DNA: TGTGCCAGTAATATTGGGACTAGCGGATACAATGAGCAGTTCTTC. Full variable domain (rest looked up from reference TRBV19 and TRBJ2-1): DGGITQSPKYLFRKEGQNVTLSCEQNLNHDAMYWYRQDPGQGLRLIYYSQIVNDFQKGDIAEGYSVSREKKESFPLTVTSAQKNPTAFYLCASNIGTSGYNEQFFGPGTRLTVL.

The rearrangement links TRBV10-3 to TRBJ2-7, with D tentatively TRBD2 (5 bases). The V end was cut by 0 bases, the J end by 1 base, with 7 bases between. The CDR3 runs 14 residues. The germline CDR1 and CDR2 sequences are ENHRY and SYGVKD. The CDR3 loop reads CAISESRTSYEQYF. The CDR3 DNA follows: TGTGCCATCAGTGAGTCTAGGACTTCCTACGAGCAGTACTTC.